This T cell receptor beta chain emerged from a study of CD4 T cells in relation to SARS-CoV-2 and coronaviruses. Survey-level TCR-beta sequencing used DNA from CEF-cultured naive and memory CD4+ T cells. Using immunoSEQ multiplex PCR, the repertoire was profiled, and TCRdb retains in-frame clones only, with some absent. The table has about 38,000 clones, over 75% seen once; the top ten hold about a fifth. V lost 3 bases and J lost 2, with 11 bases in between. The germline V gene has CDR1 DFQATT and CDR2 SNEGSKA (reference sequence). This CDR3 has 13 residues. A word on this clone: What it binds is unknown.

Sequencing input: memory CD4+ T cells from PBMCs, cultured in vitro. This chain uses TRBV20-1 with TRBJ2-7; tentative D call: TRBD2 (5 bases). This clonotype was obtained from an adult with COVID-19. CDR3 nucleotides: TGCAGTGCTAGTGCGGGCAGAGCCTACGAGCAGTACTTC. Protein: CSASAGRAYEQYF.